These 20 T cell receptor beta chains were sequenced from one sample in a study of blood T cell repertoires in COVID-19. TCRdb's copy holds only in-frame clones and misses some; the assay was immunoSEQ multiplex PCR. The sample yields roughly 83,000 clones, around 87% seen once. The sample consisted of peripheral blood. The receptor set was obtained from a man older than 75 with active or convalescent COVID-19.

The J gene is TRBJ2-7, the V gene TRBV24-1, with D possibly being TRBD1 (6 bases). The CDR3 sequence is 17 residues long. V gave up 5 bases and J gave up 0 bases, with 19 bases separating them. CDR1 and CDR2 (germline): KGHDR, SFDVKD. CDR3 region: CATSVLPGHCCSYEQYV. The CDR3 DNA follows: TGTGCCACCAGTGTCCTTCCGGGACATTGTTGCTCCTACGAGCAGTACGTC.

The chain has TRBV7-3 and TRBJ1-6; no firm D call. Trimming cost V 2 bases and J 4 bases, with 6 bases left between them. CDR1 SGHTA and CDR2 FQGTGA come from the germline V gene. The CDR3 length is 14 residues. CDR3 sequence: CASSLDGYNSPLHF. The DNA of the CDR3 is TGTGCCAGCAGCTTAGACGGGTATAATTCACCCCTCCACTTT. The whole variable domain, remainder taken from reference TRBV7-3 and TRBJ1-6, is GAGVSQTPSNKVTEKGKYVELRCDPISGHTALYWYRQSLGQGPEFLIYFQGTGAADDSGLPNDRFFAVRPEGSVSTLKIQRTERGDSAVYLCASSLDGYNSPLHFGNGTRLTVT.

The chain combines TRBV28 with TRBJ2-2; TRBD1 might be the D (6 bases). With 8 bases removed from V and 3 bases from J, the gap between germline ends came to 13 bases. CDR3 size: 14 residues. The V gene's germline CDR1 is MDHEN and CDR2 SYDVKM. The CDR3 sequence is CASFAGADTGELFF. The CDR3 nucleotides are TGTGCCAGCTTCGCAGGGGCCGACACCGGGGAGCTGTTTTTT.

Here the CDR3 reads CASRFSGGVNNEQFF. As DNA, the CDR3 is TGTGCCAGCAGATTTAGCGGGGGGGTCAACAATGAGCAGTTCTTC. The rearrangement joins TRBV6-5 to TRBJ2-1, with 11 bases matching TRBD2. The CDR3 runs 15 residues. CDR1 is MNHEY and CDR2 is SVGAGI in the germline V gene. V shed 6 bases and J 5 bases; nucleotides not matched to a gene: 6.

The V gene is TRBV2, the J gene TRBJ1-6, with a weak D call TRBD1 (5 bases). The V end lost 2 bases, the J end lost 3 bases, and 14 bases lay between the germline ends. CDR3 length: 17 amino acids. CDR1 SNHLY and CDR2 FYNNEI come from the germline V gene. The chain's CDR3 is CASSEIMGGIYNSPLHF. The CDR3 nucleotides are TGTGCCAGCAGTGAAATTATGGGGGGTATCTATAATTCACCCCTCCACTTT.

The chain recombines TRBV6-5 with TRBJ1-2, with 7 nucleotides matching TRBD1. J was trimmed by 3 bases and V by 8 bases; bases with no gene match: 9. This CDR3 region has 14 residues. Germline V gene data show CDR1 as MNHEY and CDR2 as SVGAGI. The chain's CDR3 is CASRDSVSYYGYTF. The CDR3 DNA reads as TGTGCCAGCCGGGACAGCGTGTCTTACTATGGCTACACCTTC.

This clone was detected only once. The chain is built from TRBV5-1 and TRBJ1-1; D call uncertain. The germline CDR1 and CDR2 sequences are SGHRS and YFSETQ. The length of the CDR3 is 13 residues. V was cut by 0 bases and J by 7 bases, with 10 bases left in between. The CDR3 bases are TGCGCCAGCAGCTTGGAAACCGGGATTGAAGCTTTCTTT. Residues: CASSLETGIEAFF.

This clone showed up just once. This CDR3 reads CASSANSGTRTGYTF. In DNA, the CDR3 is TGTGCCAGCAGCGCAAACTCCGGGACACGGACGGGCTACACCTTC. The genes are TRBV11-2 and TRBJ1-2, with a tentative D call TRBD1 (6 bases). The ends were cut back, 5 bases at V and 8 bases at J, with 21 bases in the middle. This CDR3 has 15 amino acids. From germline, CDR1 is SGHAT and CDR2 FQNNGV.

The V and J genes are TRBV19 and TRBJ1-5; D is perhaps TRBD1 (5 bases). Germline V CDR1 and CDR2: LNHDA, SQIVND (reference sequence). V shed 3 bases and J shed 6 bases, with 6 bases lying between them. The CDR3 consists of 12 residues. This CDR3 reads CASSITGQPQHF. DNA of the CDR3: TGTGCCAGTAGTATTACAGGTCAGCCCCAGCATTTT.

The CDR3 is CASSPNPGTGKETQYF. CDR3 bases: TGTGCCAGCAGCCCAAACCCAGGGACAGGGAAAGAGACCCAGTACTTC. This chain uses TRBV9 with TRBJ2-5; 9 nucleotides agree with TRBD1. The CDR3 runs to 16 residues. Germline V gene data show CDR1 as SGDLS and CDR2 as YYNGEE. The V segment lost 4 bases and the J segment 3 bases; nucleotides outside the gene matches: 10. Supplemented by reference TRBV9 and TRBJ2-5, the full variable domain reads DSGVTQTPKHLITATGQRVTLRCSPRSGDLSVYWYQQSLDQGLQFLIQYYNGEERAKGNILERFSAQQFPDLHSELNLSSLELGDSALYFCASSPNPGTGKETQYFGPGTRLLVL.

The V call is TRBV10-2, the J call TRBJ2-7; possibly TRBD2 for D (6 bases). The CDR3 contains 15 residues. Germline V gene data show CDR1 as WSHSY and CDR2 as SAAADI. Trimming removed 2 bases from V and 9 bases from J, with 20 bases in between. The chain's CDR3 is CASSEMPSALEGQYV. DNA for the CDR3: TGCGCCAGCAGTGAGATGCCTAGCGCCCTAGAGGGGCAGTACGTC.

The chain couples TRBV7-2 to TRBJ2-2; maybe TRBD2 (5 bases). Germline assignment: CDR1 SGHTA and CDR2 FQGNSA. V was trimmed by 5 bases and J by 6 bases, leaving 13 bases between them. The length of the CDR3 is 14 residues. The CDR3, as DNA: TGTGCCAGCAGCCTCCCGGGGTACCCCGGGGAGCTGTTTTTT. This codes for CASSLPGYPGELFF. The variable domain in full, with the rest retrieved from reference TRBV7-2 and TRBJ2-2, is GAGVSQSPSNKVTEKGKDVELRCDPISGHTALYWYRQSLGQGLEFLIYFQGNSAPDKSGLPSDRFSAERTGGSVSTLTIQRTQQEDSAVYLCASSLPGYPGELFFGEGSRLTVL.

The chain couples TRBV6-5 to TRBJ1-3; D is unresolved. CDR1 is MNHEY, CDR2 SVGAGI, per germline. V lost 8 bases, J lost 0 bases, and 5 bases lay in between. The CDR3 extends over 12 amino acids. CDR3 in amino acids: CASLSSGNTIYF. The CDR3 DNA reads as TGTGCCAGCTTGAGCTCTGGAAACACCATATATTTT.

This clone was seen just once. The V call is TRBV30, the J call TRBJ1-4; D unclear. CDR1 and CDR2 from the germline V gene are GTSNPN and SVGIG (reference sequence). The V gene lost 8 bases and the J gene lost 2 bases, with 15 bases spanning the gap. CDR3 size: 14 residues. In nucleotides, the CDR3 is TGTGCCCTGCAGCGTATGGCGACTAATGAAAAACTGTTTTTT. Amino acid sequence: CALQRMATNEKLFF. Full variable domain (outside the CDR3, taken from reference TRBV30 and TRBJ1-4): SQTIHQWPATLVQPVGSPLSLECTVEGTSNPNLYWYRQAAGRGLQLLFYSVGIGQISSEVPQNLSASRPQDRQFILSSKKLLLSDSGFYLCALQRMATNEKLFFGSGTQLSVL.

The chain recombines TRBV12-1 with TRBJ2-6; TRBD1, the table's D call, lacks a check against the DNA. TRBV12-1 constitutes a pseudogene. This CDR3 has 18 residues. CDR3 residues: CASSFGCDSPSGANVLTF. CDR3 DNA sequence: TGTGCCAGCAGCTTTGGTTGCGACAGTCCTTCTGGGGCCAACGTCCTGACTTTC.

V gene TRBV5-4 combines with J gene TRBJ1-1; D call uncertain. CDR3 length: 13 residues. Germline CDR1 and CDR2: SGHNT and YYREEE (reference sequence). V was shortened by 6 bases and J by 3 bases, with 12 bases between the two germline ends. The CDR3 is CASTPAGYTEAFF. The CDR3 DNA follows: TGTGCCAGCACCCCCGCGGGGTACACTGAAGCTTTCTTT.

J is TRBJ1-1 and V is TRBV6-5; 9 bases map to TRBD1. The CDR3 is 14 residues long. V was pared by 6 bases and J by 5 bases, with 7 bases of the junction left unmatched. From germline, CDR1 is MNHEY and CDR2 SVGAGI. The chain's CDR3 is CASRRLQGATEAFF. For the CDR3, the DNA is TGTGCCAGCAGGAGACTACAGGGGGCGACTGAAGCTTTCTTT.

V and J are TRBV5-4 and TRBJ2-5, with unresolved D. Trimming left V 4 bases short and J 4 bases short, with 5 bases between. Germline loops: CDR1 SGHNT, CDR2 YYREEE (reference sequence). The CDR3 runs 11 residues. The CDR3 nucleotides read TGTGCCAGCAGCAGCCGAGAGACCCAGTACTTC. Translation: CASSSRETQYF. Supplemented by reference TRBV5-4 and TRBJ2-5, the full variable domain reads ETGVTQSPTHLIKTRGQQVTLRCSSQSGHNTVSWYQQALGQGPQFIFQYYREEENGRGNFPPRFSGLQFPNYSSELNVNALELDDSALYLCASSSRETQYFGPGTRLLVL.

V is TRBV7-2 and J is TRBJ1-5; 8 positions match TRBD1. V shed 0 bases and J 6 bases; nucleotides not matched to a gene: 4. Per the germline V gene, CDR1 is SGHTA and CDR2 is FQGNSA. The CDR3 spans 15 residues. The chain's CDR3 is CASSLAGQVAQPQHF. CDR3 nucleotides: TGTGCCAGCAGCTTAGCGGGACAGGTGGCTCAGCCCCAGCATTTT.

This chain joins TRBV3-1 (or the pseudogene TRBV3-2) and TRBJ2-4; tentative D call: TRBD1 (5 bases). Germline V gives CDR1 LGHDT, CDR2 YNNKEL (reference sequence). The CDR3 extends over 14 amino acids. Trimming cost V 1 base and J 8 bases, with 12 bases left between them. The CDR3 loop is CASSQVLGADIQYF. CDR3 in DNA: TGTGCCAGCAGCCAAGTTCTTGGGGCAGACATTCAGTACTTC.